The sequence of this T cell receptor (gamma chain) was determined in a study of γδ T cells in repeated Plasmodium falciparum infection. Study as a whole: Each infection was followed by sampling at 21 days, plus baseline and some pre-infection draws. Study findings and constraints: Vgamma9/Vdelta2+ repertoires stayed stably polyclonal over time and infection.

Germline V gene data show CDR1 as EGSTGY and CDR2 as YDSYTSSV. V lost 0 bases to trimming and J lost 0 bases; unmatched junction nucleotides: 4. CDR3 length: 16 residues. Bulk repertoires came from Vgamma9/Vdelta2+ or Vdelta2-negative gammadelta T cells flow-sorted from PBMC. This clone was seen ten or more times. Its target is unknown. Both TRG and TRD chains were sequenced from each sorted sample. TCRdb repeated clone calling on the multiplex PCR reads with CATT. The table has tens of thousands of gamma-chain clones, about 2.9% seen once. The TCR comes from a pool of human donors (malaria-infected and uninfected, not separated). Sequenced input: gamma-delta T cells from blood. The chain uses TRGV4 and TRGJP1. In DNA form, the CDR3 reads TGTGCCACCTGGGATGGGAGAAATACCACTGGTTGGTTCAAGATATTT. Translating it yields CATWDGRNTTGWFKIF.